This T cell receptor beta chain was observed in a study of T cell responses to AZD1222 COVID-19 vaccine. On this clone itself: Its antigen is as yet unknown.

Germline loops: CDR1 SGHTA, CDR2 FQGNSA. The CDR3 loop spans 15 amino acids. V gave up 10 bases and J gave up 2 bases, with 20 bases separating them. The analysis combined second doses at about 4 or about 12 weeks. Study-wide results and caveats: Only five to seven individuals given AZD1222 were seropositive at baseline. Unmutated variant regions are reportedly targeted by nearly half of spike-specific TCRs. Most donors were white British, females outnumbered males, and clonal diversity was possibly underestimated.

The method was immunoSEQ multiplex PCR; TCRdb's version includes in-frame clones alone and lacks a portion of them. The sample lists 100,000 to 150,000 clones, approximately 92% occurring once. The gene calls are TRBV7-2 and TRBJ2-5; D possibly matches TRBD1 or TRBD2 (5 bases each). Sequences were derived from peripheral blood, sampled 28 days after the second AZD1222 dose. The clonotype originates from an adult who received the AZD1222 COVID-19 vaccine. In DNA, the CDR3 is TGTGCCACCGGACGCCCCGGGGCGCAGCAAGAGACCCAGTACTTC. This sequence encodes CATGRPGAQQETQYF.